This TCR beta chain is drawn from a study of molecular identifiers for immune sequencing clone quantification. It was from 20,000 to 1,000,000 sorted cells, with 10%, 30% or 50% RNA, that naive CD8 libraries came. Naive CD8 T cells were picked out by sorting for CD8+CD4-CCR7+CD45RA+. With listed TCR primers and previously described methods, bulk TCR libraries were prepared. TCRdb analysed the PCR reads with MiXCR anew, one entry per CDR3 protein. The data show about half a million distinct CDR3 sequences, 25% seen once. This clonotype was counted ten times or more. Its antigen is still unknown. Study conclusions and caveats: In CMV-specific effectors, clones above 20 copies held over 98% of molecules; naive, under 1%.

V lost 7 bases to trimming and J lost 5 bases; unmatched junction nucleotides: 7. This CDR3 comprises 13 residues. The source is a human donor in good health. Some libraries in this study had Jurkat cell RNA spiked in. This rearrangement joins TRBV12-3 or TRBV12-4 to TRBJ2-5, with 7 bases identical to TRBD1. Sequencing input: naive CD8+ T cells from blood, with Jurkat cell RNA spiked in. The subset: FACS-sorted CD8+CD4-CCR7+CD45RA+ naive T cells. DNA for the CDR3: TGTGCCAGCAACCGACAGGGAACCGAGACCCAGTACTTC. It specifies CASNRQGTETQYF.